This TCR beta chain was identified in a study of CD8 T cells in Susac syndrome. Trimming stripped 2 bases from V and 2 bases from J, with 14 bases between. CDR1 GTSNPN and CDR2 SVGIG come from the germline V gene (reference sequence). The CDR3 runs 15 residues. Negative magnetic isolation gave CD8+ and CD4+ cells; FACS enriched CD8+ TEMRA. RNA, at roughly 0.5 to 1 ug, was reverse transcribed with random hexamers. TCRdb reprocessed the immunoSEQ multiplex PCR reads via MiXCR and lists one record per CDR3 protein. The data show approximately 190,000 distinct CDR3 sequences, 90% to 95% seen once. Sequences were obtained from CD4+ T cells from PBMCs. The sequence came from a human donor with multiple sclerosis. This rearrangement joins TRBV30 to TRBJ2-3; D is possibly TRBD1 (6 bases). The CDR3 reads CAWSTPGHPTDTQYF. The CDR3 nucleotides are TGTGCCTGGAGTACACCGGGACATCCCACAGATACGCAGTATTTT. The entire variable domain, with the rest obtained from reference TRBV30 and TRBJ2-3, is as follows: SQTIHQWPATLVQPVGSPLSLECTVEGTSNPNLYWYRQAAGRGLQLLFYSVGIGQISSEVPQNLSASRPQDRQFILSSKKLLLSDSGFYLCAWSTPGHPTDTQYFGPGTRLTVL.